Following are 13 T cell receptor beta chains from one sample sequenced in a study of human T cells and chemical hapten exposure. This sample's time point: patch test 1, 2 weeks after DPC sensitization. Treatment in this sample: therapeutic diphenylcyclopropenone sensitization with weekly scalp DPC. Total RNA extraction was carried out from unfractionated whole blood. TCRdb processed the RACE reads anew with MiXCR; each CDR3 protein has one entry. The sample comprises roughly 34,000 distinct CDR3 sequences, more than 6% of which are singletons, and roughly 9% rests with the top ten. Source: whole blood, taken in connection with sensitization to the hapten diphenylcyclopropenone (DPC). The receptors here all came from a woman in her thirties with alopecia areata. Some clones in this sample may be carry-over from other donors' samples.

This clonotype has just a few counts. The rearrangement links TRBV12-3 or TRBV12-4 to TRBJ2-2, with D possibly matching TRBD2 (7 bases). V lost 7 bases and J lost 1, with 25 bases in between. The CDR3 is 19 residues long. CDR3 nucleotide sequence: TGTGCCAGCACCACCCCCTTGGGGGGGGCAAGGAGGAACACCGGGGAGCTGTTTTTT. It translates to CASTTPLGGARRNTGELFF.

This clonotype was seen repeatedly, ten times or more. The V call is TRBV12-3 or TRBV12-4, the J call TRBJ1-2; D call uncertain. The CDR3 has 11 residues. The V end was cut by 11 bases, the J end by 0 bases, with 7 bases between. This CDR3 is CAAGSNYGYTF. CDR3 in DNA: TGTGCCGCGGGGTCTAACTATGGCTACACCTTC.

This clonotype was seen at least ten times. The V gene is TRBV2, the J gene TRBJ2-3, with D uncertain. The CDR3 is 10 amino acids. CDR1 is SNHLY, CDR2 FYNNEI, per germline. V was pared by 7 bases and J by 4 bases, with 3 bases between. The CDR3 sequence is CASISDTQYF. Here the CDR3 DNA reads TGTGCCAGCATCTCAGATACGCAGTATTTT.

The chain couples TRBV5-4 to TRBJ2-7; 9 nucleotides agree with TRBD1. V lost 0 bases, J lost 6 bases, and 4 bases stayed unmatched. The CDR3 is made up of 14 amino acids. From germline, CDR1 is SGHNT and CDR2 YYREEE (reference sequence). The CDR3 DNA is TGTGCCAGCAGCTTGGGGGGACAGGGACGCGAGCAGTACTTC. Protein product: CASSLGGQGREQYF.

This clonotype was observed a handful of times. The V and J genes are TRBV7-2 and TRBJ2-7; weak D call: TRBD1 (6 bases). The V gene lost 1 base and the J gene lost 1 base, with 8 bases spanning the gap. This CDR3 is 14 amino acids long. The germline gives CDR1 SGHTA, CDR2 FQGNSA. CDR3 sequence: CASSLGGLSYEQYF. In DNA form, the CDR3 reads TGTGCCAGCAGCTTAGGGGGGCTATCCTACGAGCAGTACTTC.

The chain recombines TRBV30 with TRBJ2-7, with D possibly TRBD1 on 6 matching bases. The CDR3 is made up of 13 amino acids. V was pared by 2 bases and J by 3 bases, with 11 bases between. In germline, CDR1 is GTSNPN, CDR2 SVGIG (reference sequence). CDR3 protein: CAWSPGDRYEQYF. DNA for the CDR3: TGTGCCTGGAGTCCAGGGGACCGCTACGAGCAGTACTTC.

The rearrangement uses TRBV12-3 or TRBV12-4 and TRBJ2-5; no clear D gene. This CDR3 region has 12 residues. V shed 5 bases and J shed 0 bases, with 4 bases lying between them. The CDR3 here is CASSGYQETQYF. The DNA of the CDR3 is TGTGCCAGCAGTGGGTACCAAGAGACCCAGTACTTC.

This clonotype appeared many times. V and J are TRBV12-3 or TRBV12-4 and TRBJ1-3, with no clear D. The CDR3 sequence is 12 residues long. Trimming took off 4 bases at V and 4 bases at J, with 5 bases between the two ends. The CDR3 is CASSSTGNTIYF. CDR3 coding DNA: TGTGCCAGCAGTTCGACAGGAAACACCATATATTTT.

This clonotype was detected a few times. The chain couples TRBV11-3 to TRBJ2-5; TRBD1 agrees at 9 bases. The CDR3 is 14 amino acids. Germline assignment: CDR1 SGHNT and CDR2 YENEEA. Trimming removed 1 base from V and 5 bases from J; junction bases left unmatched: 2. DNA for the CDR3: TGTGCCAGCAGCTTAGGACAGGGGGAGGAGACCCAGTACTTC. Encoded protein: CASSLGQGEETQYF.

A few counts support this clonotype. The chain employs TRBV2 and TRBJ2-7; D call uncertain. From germline, CDR1 is SNHLY and CDR2 FYNNEI. V was trimmed by 6 bases and J by 3 bases, leaving 9 bases between them. This CDR3 region has 12 residues. CDR3 amino acids: CASSPQVYEQYF. DNA of the CDR3: TGTGCCAGCAGCCCTCAGGTCTACGAGCAGTACTTC.

Comments on this clonotype: At one end the junction does not follow the germline gene, possibly because of a read error. The chain is built from TRBV4-2 and TRBJ2-6; the match to TRBD1 covers 12 bases. CDR3 length equals 19 residues. Germline CDR1 and CDR2: LGHNA and YNFKEQ. In nucleotides, the CDR3 is TGTGACAGCAGCCAAGATTATGGGACAGGGGGCCCTGGGGCCAACGTCCTGACTTTC. Encoded protein: CDSSQDYGTGGPGANVLTF.

The chain recombines TRBV30 with TRBJ2-3; no definite D call. Trimming pared 7 bases from V and 2 bases from J, leaving 16 bases between. This CDR3 contains 14 residues. Germline V gene sequence: CDR1 GTSNPN, CDR2 SVGIG (reference sequence). Written as DNA, the CDR3 is TGTGCCTCCAAGGCCCAAACCTTCACAGATACGCAGTATTTT. It encodes CASKAQTFTDTQYF.

This chain links TRBV2 with TRBJ2-3; 9 bases match TRBD2. Germline values: CDR1 SNHLY, CDR2 FYNNEI. V dropped 8 bases and J dropped 4; count of bases not matched to a gene: 13. The CDR3 sequence is 16 residues long. CDR3 coding DNA: TGTGCCAGCGCGGTCCTAGCGGGGACCGGCCCAGATACGCAGTATTTT. It codes for CASAVLAGTGPDTQYF.